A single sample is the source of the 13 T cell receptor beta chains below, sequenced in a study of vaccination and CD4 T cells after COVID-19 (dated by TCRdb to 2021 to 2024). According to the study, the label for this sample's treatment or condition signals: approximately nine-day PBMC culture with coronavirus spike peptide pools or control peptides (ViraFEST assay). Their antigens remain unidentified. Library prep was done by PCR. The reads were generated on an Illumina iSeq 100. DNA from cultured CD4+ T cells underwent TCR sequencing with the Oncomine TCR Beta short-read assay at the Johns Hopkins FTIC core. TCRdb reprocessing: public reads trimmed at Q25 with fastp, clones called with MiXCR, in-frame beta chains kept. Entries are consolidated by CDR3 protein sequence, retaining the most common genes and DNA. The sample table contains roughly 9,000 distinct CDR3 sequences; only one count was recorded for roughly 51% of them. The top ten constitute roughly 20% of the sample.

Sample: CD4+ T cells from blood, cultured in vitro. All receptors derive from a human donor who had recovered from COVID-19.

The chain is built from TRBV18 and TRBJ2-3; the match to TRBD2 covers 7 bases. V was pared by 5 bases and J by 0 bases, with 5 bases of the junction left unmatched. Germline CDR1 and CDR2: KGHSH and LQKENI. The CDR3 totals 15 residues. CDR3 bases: TGTGCCAGCTCATCCCTCGGGGGGAGCACAGATACGCAGTATTTT. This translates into CASSSLGGSTDTQYF.

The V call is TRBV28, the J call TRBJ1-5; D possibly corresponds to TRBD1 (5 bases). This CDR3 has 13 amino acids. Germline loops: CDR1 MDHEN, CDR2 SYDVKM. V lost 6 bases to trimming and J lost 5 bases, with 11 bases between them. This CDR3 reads CASRGREDQPQHF. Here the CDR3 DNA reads TGTGCCAGCAGAGGCAGGGAGGATCAGCCCCAGCATTTT.

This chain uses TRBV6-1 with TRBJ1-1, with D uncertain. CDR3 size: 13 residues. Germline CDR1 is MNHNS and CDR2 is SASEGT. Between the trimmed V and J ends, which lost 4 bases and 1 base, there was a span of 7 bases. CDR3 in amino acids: CASSGRANTEAFF. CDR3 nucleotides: TGTGCCAGCAGTGGCCGGGCGAACACTGAAGCTTTCTTT.

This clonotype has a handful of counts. The CDR3 sequence: CASSALTGGRKTQYF. The CDR3 DNA reads TGTGCCAGTAGTGCTTTGACAGGGGGCCGAAAGACCCAGTACTTC. The rearrangement links TRBV19 to TRBJ2-5; 10 nucleotides line up with TRBD1. Looked up from germline, CDR1 is LNHDA and CDR2 is SQIVND (reference sequence). The CDR3 has 15 residues. The junction had 9 bases not matched to a gene; V was cut back by 5 bases and J by 6 bases.

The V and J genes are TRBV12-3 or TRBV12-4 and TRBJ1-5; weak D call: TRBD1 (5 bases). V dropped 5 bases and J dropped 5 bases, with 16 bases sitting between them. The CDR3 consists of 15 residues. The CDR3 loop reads CASSPRGVGHQPQHF. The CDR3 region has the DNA TGTGCCAGCAGTCCGCGGGGGGTCGGCCATCAGCCCCAGCATTTT.

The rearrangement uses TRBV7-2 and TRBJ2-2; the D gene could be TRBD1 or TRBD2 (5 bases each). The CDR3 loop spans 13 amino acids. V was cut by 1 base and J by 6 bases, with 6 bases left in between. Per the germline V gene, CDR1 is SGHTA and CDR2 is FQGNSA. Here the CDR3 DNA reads TGTGCCAGCAGCTTAGTGGGGGCCGGGGAGCTGTTTTTT. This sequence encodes CASSLVGAGELFF.

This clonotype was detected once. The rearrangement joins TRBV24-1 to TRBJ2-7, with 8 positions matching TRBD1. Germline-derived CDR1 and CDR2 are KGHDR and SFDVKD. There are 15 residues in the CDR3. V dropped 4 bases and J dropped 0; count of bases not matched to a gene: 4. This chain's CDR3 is CATSDPGTGSYEQYF. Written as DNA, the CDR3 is TGTGCCACCAGTGACCCCGGGACAGGCTCCTACGAGCAGTACTTC.

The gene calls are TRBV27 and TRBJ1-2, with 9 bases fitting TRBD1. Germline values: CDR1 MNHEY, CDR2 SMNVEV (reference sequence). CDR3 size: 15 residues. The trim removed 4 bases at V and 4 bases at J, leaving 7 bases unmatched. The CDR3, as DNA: TGTGCCAGCAGTTCACAGGGGGCGCGAGGCTATGGCTACACCTTC. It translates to CASSSQGARGYGYTF.

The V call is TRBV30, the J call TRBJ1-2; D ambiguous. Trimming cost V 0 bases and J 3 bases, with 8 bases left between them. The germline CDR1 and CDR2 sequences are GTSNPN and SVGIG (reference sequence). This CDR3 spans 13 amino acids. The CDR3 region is CAWSVDGYYGYTF. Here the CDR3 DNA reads TGTGCCTGGAGTGTAGACGGCTACTATGGCTACACCTTC.

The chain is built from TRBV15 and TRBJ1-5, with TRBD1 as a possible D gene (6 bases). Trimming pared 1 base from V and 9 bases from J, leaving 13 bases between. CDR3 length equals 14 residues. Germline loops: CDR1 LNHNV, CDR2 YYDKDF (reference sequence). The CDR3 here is CATSRGRGERPQHF. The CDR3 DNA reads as TGTGCCACCAGCAGAGGGAGGGGGGAGCGGCCCCAGCATTTT.

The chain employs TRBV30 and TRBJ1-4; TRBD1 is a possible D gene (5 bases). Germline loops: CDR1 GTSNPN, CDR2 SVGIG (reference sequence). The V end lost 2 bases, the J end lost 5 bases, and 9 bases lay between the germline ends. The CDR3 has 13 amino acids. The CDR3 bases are TGTGCCTGGAGTAGGGACGCAAATGAAAAACTGTTTTTT. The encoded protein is CAWSRDANEKLFF.

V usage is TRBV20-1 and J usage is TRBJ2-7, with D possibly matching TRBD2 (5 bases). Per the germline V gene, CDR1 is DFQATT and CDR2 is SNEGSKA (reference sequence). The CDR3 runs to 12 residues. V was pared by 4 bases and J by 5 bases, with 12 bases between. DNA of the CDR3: TGCAGTGCTACCGAGGGAATACACGAGCAGTACTTC. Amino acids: CSATEGIHEQYF.

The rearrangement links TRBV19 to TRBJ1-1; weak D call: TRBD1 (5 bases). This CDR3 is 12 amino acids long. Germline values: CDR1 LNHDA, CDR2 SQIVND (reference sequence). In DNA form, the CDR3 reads TGTGCTTCAACAGGTCTCAACACTGAAGCTTTCTTT. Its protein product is CASTGLNTEAFF.